This record covers a single T cell receptor beta chain. TCRdb keeps only in-frame clones here, not all; method: immunoSEQ multiplex PCR. The sample records around 290,000 clones, approximately 86% being singletons. Per germline, CDR1 LGHDT and CDR2 YNNKEL (reference sequence). CDR3 length: 15 residues. V shed 6 bases, J shed 4 bases, and the junction held 7 bases outside the gene matches. The data belong to a study of blood T cell repertoires in COVID-19. Input material: peripheral blood. The gene calls are TRBV3-1 (or the pseudogene TRBV3-2) and TRBJ2-1; 9 nucleotides agree with TRBD1. The TCR was taken from a woman aged 70-85 years with COVID-19, enrolled during active disease. CDR3 DNA sequence: TGTGCCAGCAGTCCCGGGACAGGGCAGTACAATGAGCAGTTCTTC. Translating gives CASSPGTGQYNEQFF.